Below are 30 T cell receptor beta chains sequenced from a single sample in a study of early T cells in non-severe SARS-CoV-2 infection. TCRdb re-called the 5' RACE reads through MiXCR, storing one row per CDR3 protein. The data hold roughly 53,000 distinct CDR3 sequences, with less than 15% observed a single time. The starting material was whole blood, obtained at baseline. These receptors were collected from an adult who was a healthcare worker with PCR-confirmed SARS-CoV-2 infection or an uninfected control (not recorded which).

This clonotype was detected ten times or more. The rearrangement joins TRBV12-3 or TRBV12-4 to TRBJ2-1; possible D gene TRBD2, 6 bases. This CDR3 region has 16 residues. Deletions cut 4 bases from V and 0 bases from J, with 13 bases between. The CDR3 region is CASSWGVVPSYNEQFF. CDR3 nucleotide sequence: TGTGCCAGCAGTTGGGGGGTAGTCCCCTCCTACAATGAGCAGTTCTTC.

CDR3 protein: CASSDDNRGSYGYTF. The CDR3 nucleotides read TGCGCCAGCAGCGACGATAACAGGGGAAGCTATGGCTACACCTTC. This chain connects TRBV10-2 to TRBJ1-2; 7 positions agree with TRBD1. Germline V gene data show CDR1 as WSHSY and CDR2 as SAAADI. Losses at the gene ends were 6 bases for V and 4 bases for J; bases not matched to a gene: 11. The CDR3 covers 15 residues.

V is TRBV11-2 and J is TRBJ2-7, with 7 bases lining up with TRBD2. Germline-derived CDR1 and CDR2 are SGHAT and FQNNGV. The CDR3 covers 15 residues. V shed 1 base, J shed 5 bases, and the junction held 8 bases outside the gene matches. The CDR3 here is CASSLVGGERNEQYF. In DNA, the CDR3 is TGTGCCAGCAGCTTAGTGGGAGGGGAAAGGAACGAGCAGTACTTC.

The chain has TRBV12-3 or TRBV12-4 and TRBJ1-1; 8 bases align to TRBD1. V dropped 5 bases and J dropped 0; count of bases not matched to a gene: 8. The CDR3 is 16 residues long. CDR3 in DNA: TGTGCCAGCAGTCCCAGAGGACAGGGACTGAACACTGAAGCTTTCTTT. Translated, it gives CASSPRGQGLNTEAFF.

This clonotype was seen more than once but under ten times. The CDR3 region has the DNA TGTGCCAGCTCATCACTAGCGGACAATGAGCAGTTCTTC. Translated: CASSSLADNEQFF. V usage is TRBV18 and J usage is TRBJ2-1; TRBD2 agrees at 8 bases. The CDR3 consists of 13 residues. Germline CDR1 is KGHSH and CDR2 is LQKENI. V was pared by 5 bases and J by 5 bases, with 2 bases of the junction left unmatched.

This clonotype has only a few counts. The chain recombines TRBV19 with TRBJ2-4; a possible D gene is TRBD1 (7 bases). The CDR3 extends over 14 amino acids. Germline V lookup: CDR1 LNHDA, CDR2 SQIVND (reference sequence). The germline V and J ends were trimmed by 3 bases and 8 bases, with 14 bases remaining between them. CDR3 in amino acids: CASSMTGRTDIQYF. CDR3 DNA: TGTGCCAGTAGTATGACAGGGAGGACGGACATTCAGTACTTC.

This clonotype was found many times. This chain links TRBV11-3 with TRBJ2-1; 8 nucleotides agree with TRBD2. This CDR3 is 16 amino acids long. Germline CDR1 and CDR2: SGHNT and YENEEA. V trimming: 3 bases; J trimming: 0 bases; junction bases outside the gene matches: 4. The CDR3 protein is CASSFESGSSYNEQFF. CDR3 sequence (DNA): TGTGCCAGCAGCTTCGAGAGCGGGAGCTCCTACAATGAGCAGTTCTTC.

This clonotype was picked up a small number of times. The chain has TRBV28 and TRBJ1-6, with 7 bases fitting TRBD1. The CDR3 runs 14 residues. After removal of 4 bases from V and 9 bases from J, the junction contained 6 bases not matched to a gene. Germline CDR1 and CDR2: MDHEN and SYDVKM. The CDR3 sequence: CASSYPGQLSPLHF. The CDR3, as DNA: TGTGCCAGCAGTTACCCGGGACAGCTTTCACCCCTCCACTTT.

By frequency in the sample, this clonotype is medium-sized. The CDR3 loop reads CSVDFGPDTQYF. CDR3 in DNA: TGCAGCGTTGATTTCGGTCCAGATACGCAGTATTTT. The chain joins TRBV29-1 to TRBJ2-3; D gene ambiguous. In germline, CDR1 is SQVTM, CDR2 ANQGSEA. The CDR3 is 12 amino acids. V was cut by 3 bases and J by 4 bases, with 8 bases left in between.

This chain uses TRBV7-2 with TRBJ1-1; D not resolved. Between the trimmed V and J ends, which lost 2 bases and 5 bases, there was a span of 6 bases. Per the germline V gene, CDR1 is SGHTA and CDR2 is FQGNSA. The CDR3 extends over 12 amino acids. CDR3 coding DNA: TGTGCCAGCAGCTTACTTGGGACTGAAGCTTTCTTT. The encoded protein is CASSLLGTEAFF.

This clonotype was observed many times. The chain couples TRBV2 to TRBJ2-3; D possibly corresponds to TRBD1 (5 bases). The V gene's germline CDR1 is SNHLY and CDR2 FYNNEI. Trimming left V 6 bases short and J 6 bases short, with 10 bases between. CDR3 length: 12 residues. The CDR3 spells CASRQVPDTQYF. The CDR3 DNA reads TGTGCCAGCAGACAGGTCCCGGATACGCAGTATTTT.

The sample holds one count of this clonotype. One end of the junction varies from germline; a read error may be responsible. The V gene is TRBV3-1, the J gene TRBJ2-7; 11 bases agree with TRBD2. This CDR3 contains 20 residues. From germline, CDR1 is LGHDT and CDR2 YNNKEL (reference sequence). The CDR3 DNA is TGTGTCAGCAGCCAAGATCAGGCCCACGCCGGGACTAGCGGTCCCTACGAGCAGTACTTC. Its translation: CVSSQDQAHAGTSGPYEQYF.

This clonotype was picked up a small number of times. The V call is TRBV4-3, the J call TRBJ2-1; unclear D gene. CDR3 length: 17 residues. The V gene's germline CDR1 is LGHNA and CDR2 YSLEER. The germline V and J ends were trimmed by 1 base and 6 bases, with 19 bases remaining between them. Here the CDR3 DNA reads TGCGCCAGCAGCCAAGCCGCCTCTGGGCGATGGGGCAATGAGCAGTTCTTC. It specifies CASSQAASGRWGNEQFF.

This clonotype has ten or more counts. CDR3 coding DNA: TGTGCCAGCATTGCTGCCACCGGGGAGCTGTTTTTT. Residues: CASIAATGELFF. The chain links TRBV5-4 to TRBJ2-2; D remains unclear. Trimming shortened V by 6 bases and J by 4 bases, and 7 bases separated the two germline ends. Germline lookup yields CDR1 SGHNT and CDR2 YYREEE (reference sequence). CDR3 length equals 12 residues.

This clonotype was counted ten times or more. The genes are TRBV6-2 or TRBV6-3 and TRBJ2-3, with D perhaps assigned TRBD1 or TRBD2 (5 bases each). The germline gives CDR1 MNHEY, CDR2 SVGEGT. V was shortened by 7 bases and J by 2 bases, with 10 bases between the two germline ends. The CDR3 runs to 13 residues. In DNA form, the CDR3 reads TGTGCCAGCACTGGGGGAGACACAGATACGCAGTATTTT. Translating gives CASTGGDTDTQYF.

The rearrangement links TRBV6-6 to TRBJ2-7; 7 positions agree with TRBD2. Germline CDR1 and CDR2: MNHNY and SVGAGI (reference sequence). The CDR3 length is 14 residues. Germline trimming cut 5 bases from V and 2 bases from J; bases unmatched to any gene: 6. CDR3 DNA: TGTGCCAGCAGTGTCCCGGGACTACCCTACGAGCAGTACTTC. It codes for CASSVPGLPYEQYF.

This clonotype was observed a few times. V and J are TRBV28 and TRBJ2-7; D unresolved. Germline V lookup: CDR1 MDHEN, CDR2 SYDVKM. V was cut by 7 bases and J by 2 bases, with 15 bases left in between. The CDR3 contains 14 residues. The CDR3 sequence is CASTTTDRTYEQYF. The CDR3 bases are TGTGCCAGCACCACGACGGACCGGACCTACGAGCAGTACTTC.

This chain connects TRBV5-4 to TRBJ2-3; no firm D call. Trimming left V 4 bases short and J 2 bases short, with 17 bases between. The germline V gene has CDR1 SGHNT and CDR2 YYREEE (reference sequence). The CDR3 extends over 16 amino acids. The chain's CDR3 is CASSIPSRGSTDTQYF. CDR3 in DNA: TGTGCCAGCAGCATCCCCTCAAGAGGATCCACAGATACGCAGTATTTT. Drawing the rest from reference TRBV5-4 and TRBJ2-3, the complete variable domain is ETGVTQSPTHLIKTRGQQVTLRCSSQSGHNTVSWYQQALGQGPQFIFQYYREEENGRGNFPPRFSGLQFPNYSSELNVNALELDDSALYLCASSIPSRGSTDTQYFGPGTRLTVL.

In this sample, this clonotype turned up many times. A junction end diverges from the germline sequence, so it may reflect a read error. The genes are TRBV7-6 and TRBJ2-3, with TRBD2 identical over 7 bases. In germline, CDR1 is SGHVS, CDR2 FNYEAQ. The CDR3 is made up of 15 amino acids. As DNA, the CDR3 is TGTGCCAGCAGCCCCTCGACGACTAGCACAGATACGCAGTTTTTT. This translates into CASSPSTTSTDTQFF.

The chain employs TRBV11-2 and TRBJ2-5; TRBD1 might be the D (6 bases). This CDR3 has 14 amino acids. The ends were cut back, 3 bases at V and 3 bases at J, with 11 bases in the middle. CDR1 is SGHAT and CDR2 is FQNNGV in the germline V gene. The CDR3 DNA is TGTGCCAGCAGCTTTGGACAGCATAAAGAGACCCAGTACTTC. Translated: CASSFGQHKETQYF.

The chain carries TRBV4-3 and TRBJ2-7; TRBD1 might be the D (6 bases). The CDR3 loop spans 15 amino acids. V shed 0 bases and J shed 2 bases, with 11 bases lying between them. Germline V CDR1 and CDR2: LGHNA, YSLEER. CDR3 protein: CASSQDSGAAYEQYF. As DNA, the CDR3 is TGCGCCAGCAGCCAAGATTCAGGGGCCGCCTACGAGCAGTACTTC.

This clonotype appeared many times. The V call is TRBV20-1, the J call TRBJ2-3, with 8 bases fitting TRBD2. The CDR3 has 15 amino acids. CDR1 is DFQATT and CDR2 is SNEGSKA in the germline V gene (reference sequence). The trim removed 4 bases at V and 4 bases at J, leaving 10 bases unmatched. The CDR3 coding sequence is TGCAGTGCTAATAGAGCGGGAGTAGAGGCAGATACGCAGTATTTT. This sequence encodes CSANRAGVEADTQYF.

The chain couples TRBV5-1 to TRBJ2-5; no clear D gene. Germline CDR1 is SGHRS and CDR2 is YFSETQ. With 0 bases removed from V and 1 base from J, the gap between germline ends came to 7 bases. There are 14 residues in the CDR3. CDR3 sequence: CASSLAMAQETQYF. The DNA for the CDR3 is TGCGCCAGCAGCTTGGCAATGGCCCAAGAGACCCAGTACTTC.

The table lists this clonotype with many counts. The rearrangement joins TRBV12-3 or TRBV12-4 to TRBJ2-1, with TRBD1 matching 9 bases. V was clipped by 6 bases and J by 6 bases; unmatched bases: 9. This CDR3 region has 15 residues. The CDR3 DNA reads TGTGCCAGCAGCTCAGGGACAGGGTCGGGCAATGAGCAGTTCTTC. It codes for CASSSGTGSGNEQFF.

This clonotype was recorded many times. The chain employs TRBV3-1 and TRBJ2-1, with 9 bases identical to TRBD1. The CDR3 contains 15 residues. With 0 bases clipped from V and 9 bases from J, the junction kept 6 bases outside the gene matches. Germline V gene data show CDR1 as LGHDT and CDR2 as YNNKEL (reference sequence). The CDR3 DNA reads TGTGCCAGCAGCCAAGACCCGGGACAGGGCAGTGAGCAGTTCTTC. It encodes CASSQDPGQGSEQFF.

This clonotype was counted only a few times. The chain carries TRBV7-2 and TRBJ2-7; D gene uncertain. The CDR3 runs to 14 residues. Germline loops: CDR1 SGHTA, CDR2 FQGNSA. Trimming stripped 0 bases from V and 3 bases from J, with 9 bases between. CDR3 in DNA: TGTGCCAGCAGCTTAGCGCCGGAGCTCTACGAGCAGTACTTC. As protein: CASSLAPELYEQYF. The variable domain in full, completed from reference TRBV7-2 and TRBJ2-7, reads GAGVSQSPSNKVTEKGKDVELRCDPISGHTALYWYRQSLGQGLEFLIYFQGNSAPDKSGLPSDRFSAERTGGSVSTLTIQRTQQEDSAVYLCASSLAPELYEQYFGPGTRLTVT.

In this sample, this clonotype turned up many times. This chain links TRBV6-5 with TRBJ1-4; no clear D. This CDR3 comprises 13 residues. V dropped 2 bases and J dropped 7 bases, with 8 bases sitting between them. CDR1 and CDR2 (germline): MNHEY, SVGAGI. CDR3 in amino acids: CASSYTGIEKLFF. The CDR3 DNA follows: TGTGCCAGCAGTTACACGGGGATTGAAAAACTGTTTTTT.

This clonotype has just a few counts. V and J are TRBV21-1 and TRBJ2-1; the table's D call TRBD2 went unverified against the DNA. TRBV21-1 is flagged as a pseudogene. The CDR3 is 12 amino acids. In DNA form, the CDR3 reads TGTGCCAGCGGGGGTAGCGGGAATGAGCAGTTCTTC. This sequence encodes CASGGSGNEQFF.

The genes are TRBV7-9 and TRBJ2-3; TRBD2 agrees at 8 bases. This CDR3 contains 17 residues. Germline V CDR1 and CDR2: SEHNR, FQNEAQ (reference sequence). V dropped 4 bases and J dropped 3; count of bases not matched to a gene: 12. CDR3 sequence reads: CASSSPDSGMVTDTQYF. CDR3 nucleotide sequence: TGTGCCAGCAGCTCCCCGGATAGCGGGATGGTTACAGATACGCAGTATTTT.

The rearrangement uses TRBV11-2 and TRBJ2-1; TRBD1 is a possible D gene (5 bases). CDR3 length: 13 amino acids. Germline V lookup: CDR1 SGHAT, CDR2 FQNNGV. V was clipped by 1 base and J by 6 bases, with 7 bases between them. The DNA for the CDR3 is TGTGCCAGCAGCTTAGCAGGGCTCAATGAGCAGTTCTTC. Its translation: CASSLAGLNEQFF. The entire variable domain, with the rest obtained from reference TRBV11-2 and TRBJ2-1, is as follows: EAGVAQSPRYKIIEKRQSVAFWCNPISGHATLYWYQQILGQGPKLLIQFQNNGVVDDSQLPKDRFSAERLKGVDSTLKIQPAKLEDSAVYLCASSLAGLNEQFFGPGTRLTVL.